The present entry profiles one T cell receptor beta chain with its context. Profiled with immunoSEQ multiplex PCR; TCRdb holds only in-frame clones, not every one. The data show approximately 340,000 clones, more than 75% seen once. This sample was taken from a study of Ad26.COV2.S vaccination and SARS-CoV-2 variants. As for the study in general: COV1001, an Ad26.COV2.S trial, supplied this vaccine-arm donor. Ad26.COV2.S given intramuscularly, once or twice 56 days apart.

The germline gives CDR1 MNHEY, CDR2 SMNVEV (reference sequence). J was trimmed by 6 bases and V by 6 bases; bases with no gene match: 5. The CDR3 has 15 residues. Sample treatment: 15 to 20 received Ad26.COV2.S at low or high dose, single or two shots; roughly 5 received placebo; per-sample allocation not given. Specimen acquisition occurred on day 63 following the initial vaccine or placebo injection. Within Boston, the person who donated was an adult of 18-55 years. Sequencing was performed on peripheral blood, taken in a trial of Ad26.COV2.S vaccine versus placebo. The clonotype was recovered from a person aged 18 to 65 who received the Ad26.COV2.S COVID-19 vaccine or a placebo. The chain joins TRBV27 to TRBJ2-3, with TRBD2 identical over 14 bases. The chain's CDR3 is CASRPTSGGADTQYF. The CDR3, as DNA: TGTGCCAGCAGACCGACTAGCGGGGGGGCCGATACGCAGTATTTT.